This T cell receptor beta chain was sequenced during a study of cytomegalovirus exposure and HLA in healthy donors. Regarding the study as a whole: Other equally common chains were less clonally expanded than HLA-associated TCR beta chains, a later analysis showed. The presence/absence work took it that sequencing depth was about the same across donors.

Regarding this clone: Its antigen is still unknown.

The CDR3 is 13 residues long. Germline lookup yields CDR1 LNHDA and CDR2 SQIVND (reference sequence). V trimming: 1 base; J trimming: 6 bases; junction bases outside the gene matches: 2. Donors in the study were healthy people who gave bone marrow. PCR used 60 Vbeta primers and 13 Jbeta primers. Profiling relied on immunoSEQ multiplex PCR, and the TCRdb table lists in-frame clones only, not all of them. This table holds tens of thousands of clones. The clonotype comes from a man between 25 and 39 years old in good health and CMV-seropositive. The specimen was PBMCs. The rearrangement uses TRBV19 and TRBJ1-1; 7 bases are a match to TRBD1. The CDR3 DNA follows: TGTGCCAGTAGTATAGCCACAGGGGCTGAAGCTTTCTTT. Translating gives CASSIATGAEAFF.